Each of the 24 T cell receptor beta chains below was sequenced from the same sample in a study of T cell changes during pregnancy in multiple sclerosis. The protocol was immunoSEQ multiplex PCR, while the TCRdb copy is restricted to in-frame clones and leaves out a portion. The sample contains about 29,000 clones, around 90% of which appear only once. The sequenced sample was CD8+ T cells from peripheral blood mononuclear cells, obtained before pregnancy. The receptors here all came from a female donor with multiple sclerosis, enrolled in a pregnancy study.

The chain carries TRBV2 and TRBJ2-7; a weak D match, TRBD1 (5 bases). Germline V CDR1 and CDR2: SNHLY, FYNNEI. V was trimmed by 10 bases and J by 4 bases, leaving 14 bases between them. There are 12 residues in the CDR3. The CDR3 sequence is CATSDTAYEQYF. The CDR3 bases are TGTGCCACCTCGGACACCGCGTACGAGCAGTACTTC.

V and J are TRBV4-3 and TRBJ2-2; 8 nucleotides agree with TRBD2. The CDR3 sequence is 16 residues long. In germline, CDR1 is LGHNA, CDR2 YSLEER. The ends lost 2 bases at V and 5 bases at J; junction bases unmatched: 7. The CDR3 DNA reads TGCGCCAGCAGCCAATCCGGGACTAGTAAAACCGGGGAGCTGTTTTTT. Translated: CASSQSGTSKTGELFF.

The V gene is TRBV7-9, the J gene TRBJ1-1, with 7 positions matching TRBD1. This CDR3 spans 14 amino acids. Unmatched junction bases numbered 4, after V lost 3 bases and J lost 3 bases. Germline V gives CDR1 SEHNR, CDR2 FQNEAQ (reference sequence). CDR3: CASSLFQGDTEAFF. The DNA for the CDR3 is TGTGCCAGCAGCTTGTTTCAGGGGGACACTGAAGCTTTCTTT.

The rearrangement uses TRBV15 and TRBJ2-3, with 7 bases that match TRBD2. V trimming: 0 bases; J trimming: 5 bases; junction bases outside the gene matches: 26. From germline, CDR1 is LNHNV and CDR2 YYDKDF (reference sequence). CDR3 length: 22 amino acids. The CDR3 sequence is CATSREGLEGRAGLPYLDTQYF. CDR3 coding DNA: TGTGCCACCAGCAGAGAGGGGTTGGAAGGGAGGGCCGGTTTACCCTACCTAGATACGCAGTATTTT.

V is TRBV15 and J is TRBJ1-5, with D possibly matching TRBD1 (6 bases). This CDR3 spans 16 amino acids. Trimming stripped 0 bases from V and 4 bases from J, with 13 bases between. Germline CDR1 LNHNV, CDR2 YYDKDF (reference sequence). CDR3 nucleotides: TGTGCCACCAGCAGAGATCTAACAGGGCTAAATCAGCCCCAGCATTTT. Residues: CATSRDLTGLNQPQHF.

The J gene is TRBJ2-7, the V gene TRBV6-1; the D gene is possibly TRBD2 (5 bases). Trimming pared 10 bases from V and 2 bases from J, leaving 18 bases between. This CDR3 is 14 amino acids long. Germline V gives CDR1 MNHNS, CDR2 SASEGT. Here the CDR3 reads CATVSLGLTYEQYF. The DNA for the CDR3 is TGTGCCACCGTTTCCCTTGGACTGACCTACGAGCAGTACTTC.

V gene TRBV7-8 combines with J gene TRBJ2-7; TRBD1 agrees at 10 bases. Germline CDR1 reads SGHVS; CDR2 reads FQNEAQ. The V segment lost 7 bases and the J segment 3 bases; nucleotides outside the gene matches: 15. This CDR3 comprises 17 residues. CDR3 nucleotide sequence: TGTGCCAGCAACCGTGGTTGGACAGGGGGGGAGCTCTACGAGCAGTACTTC. It is translated as CASNRGWTGGELYEQYF. The full variable domain, in which reference TRBV7-8 and TRBJ2-7 provide the parts outside the CDR3, is GAGVSQSPRYKVAKRGQDVALRCDPISGHVSLFWYQQALGQGPEFLTYFQNEAQLDKSGLPSDRFFAERPEGSVSTLKIQRTQQEDSAVYLCASNRGWTGGELYEQYFGPGTRLTVT.

The chain recombines TRBV4-3 with TRBJ2-5; perhaps TRBD2 as D (6 bases). Trimming removed 1 base from V and 1 base from J, with 13 bases in between. The germline V gene has CDR1 LGHNA and CDR2 YSLEER. The CDR3 length is 16 residues. For the CDR3, the DNA is TGCGCCAGCAGCCAAGCGGACGGGGGAAGCCAAGAGACCCAGTACTTC. It translates to CASSQADGGSQETQYF.

The V gene is TRBV27, the J gene TRBJ2-4, with D uncertain. CDR1 and CDR2 (germline): MNHEY, SMNVEV (reference sequence). V was shortened by 5 bases and J by 0 bases, with 8 bases between the two germline ends. The CDR3 contains 14 residues. The CDR3 spells CASSRGVAKNIQYF. The CDR3 nucleotides are TGTGCCAGCAGTCGAGGAGTAGCCAAAAACATTCAGTACTTC.

This clone turned up a few times. The V call is TRBV20-1, the J call TRBJ2-1; the D is unclear. The CDR3 covers 10 residues. Per germline, CDR1 DFQATT and CDR2 SNEGSKA (reference sequence). V gave up 3 bases and J gave up 11 bases, with 8 bases separating them. In DNA form, the CDR3 reads TGCAGTGCTAGGGCCCCTCAGCAGTTCTTC. This translates into CSARAPQQFF.

This chain connects TRBV25-1 to TRBJ2-1; 8 bases align to TRBD2. Per germline, CDR1 MGHDK and CDR2 SYGVNS. This CDR3 region has 17 residues. With V trimmed by 5 bases and J by 2 bases, 11 bases remained unmatched. CDR3 DNA: TGTGCCAGCAGTAAGACCGGGACTAGAGCGACCTACAATGAGCAGTTCTTC. Amino acid sequence: CASSKTGTRATYNEQFF.

The chain is built from TRBV15 and TRBJ1-2; weak D call: TRBD1 (5 bases). V was cut by 0 bases and J by 2 bases, with 19 bases left in between. In germline, CDR1 is LNHNV, CDR2 YYDKDF (reference sequence). There are 18 residues in the CDR3. The CDR3 here is CATSRDWRGSRDNYGYTF. CDR3 nucleotide sequence: TGTGCCACCAGCAGAGATTGGAGGGGCTCCCGGGACAACTATGGCTACACCTTC.

V and J are TRBV7-9 and TRBJ2-1; the match to TRBD1 covers 8 bases. CDR3 length: 13 residues. Germline values: CDR1 SEHNR, CDR2 FQNEAQ (reference sequence). V dropped 5 bases and J dropped 8; count of bases not matched to a gene: 5. Here the CDR3 DNA reads TGTGCCAGCAGCCAAACACAGGGGGATGAGCAGTTCTTC. It translates to CASSQTQGDEQFF.

The chain joins TRBV4-1 to TRBJ2-1, with TRBD1 matching over 10 bases. The CDR3 sequence is 20 residues long. After removal of 3 bases from V and 8 bases from J, the junction contained 22 bases not matched to a gene. From germline, CDR1 is MGHRA and CDR2 YSYEKL. CDR3 protein: CASSHPGQGLTGGDRDEQFF. The CDR3 nucleotides read TGCGCCAGCAGCCATCCGGGACAGGGGCTAACCGGGGGTGACCGGGATGAGCAGTTCTTC.

The chain uses TRBV4-1 and TRBJ1-2, with 10 bases that match TRBD1. The CDR3 runs 14 residues. Germline loops: CDR1 MGHRA, CDR2 YSYEKL. V lost 1 base and J lost 8; bases outside the gene matches: 4. CDR3 in amino acids: CASSQGGTGDGYTF. The CDR3 bases are TGCGCCAGCAGCCAAGGTGGGACAGGGGACGGCTACACCTTC.

The DNA of the CDR3 is TGTGCCAGCAGCGTAGATGGGGGGGGCGGGTACGAGCAGTACTTC. Its translation: CASSVDGGGGYEQYF. The V gene is TRBV9, the J gene TRBJ2-7; D is possibly TRBD2 (7 bases). The CDR3 has 15 amino acids. With 0 bases removed from V and 4 bases from J, the gap between germline ends came to 14 bases. CDR1 and CDR2 (germline): SGDLS, YYNGEE.

The chain recombines TRBV2 with TRBJ1-6; a possible D gene is TRBD1 (5 bases). Per germline, CDR1 SNHLY and CDR2 FYNNEI. The CDR3 is 15 amino acids. Trimming took 7 bases from V and 9 from J, leaving 19 bases between them. The CDR3, as DNA: TGTGCCAGCACCAGGGAAGAAAGGGTTGGTTCACCCCTCCACTTT. Translating gives CASTREERVGSPLHF. The entire variable domain, with the rest obtained from reference TRBV2 and TRBJ1-6, is as follows: EPEVTQTPSHQVTQMGQEVILRCVPISNHLYFYWYRQILGQKVEFLVSFYNNEISEKSEIFDDQFSVERPDGSNFTLKIRSTKLEDSAMYFCASTREERVGSPLHFGNGTRLTVT.

This chain connects TRBV7-9 to TRBJ1-1; D is ambiguous. This CDR3 is 14 amino acids long. Trimming cost V 5 bases and J 3 bases, with 13 bases left between them. CDR1 is SEHNR and CDR2 is FQNEAQ in the germline V gene (reference sequence). The CDR3 region is CASSARTDYTEAFF. CDR3 DNA sequence: TGTGCCAGCAGCGCACGTACAGATTACACTGAAGCTTTCTTT. Full variable domain (rest looked up from reference TRBV7-9 and TRBJ1-1): DTGVSQNPRHKITKRGQNVTFRCDPISEHNRLYWYRQTLGQGPEFLTYFQNEAQLEKSRLLSDRFSAERPKGSFSTLEIQRTEQGDSAMYLCASSARTDYTEAFFGQGTRLTVV.

This chain links TRBV7-9 with TRBJ1-2; D not certain. This CDR3 spans 12 amino acids. Trimming removed 1 base at V and 12 bases at J, with 12 bases between. In germline, CDR1 is SEHNR, CDR2 FQNEAQ (reference sequence). The CDR3 DNA reads TGTGCCAGCAGCTTAGTTCCAGACCAGGACACCTTC. As protein: CASSLVPDQDTF.

V gene TRBV5-8 combines with J gene TRBJ2-1; 9 bases line up with TRBD2. The J segment lost 3 bases and the V segment lost 3 bases, leaving 10 bases of the junction unmatched. Germline V gives CDR1 SGHTS, CDR2 YDEGEE. The CDR3 length is 17 residues. CDR3 residues: CASSSYRWRGGYNEQFF. As DNA, the CDR3 is TGTGCCAGCAGCTCCTATCGGTGGCGGGGGGGCTACAATGAGCAGTTCTTC.

The rearrangement links TRBV5-5 to TRBJ2-7; TRBD1 matches at 9 bases. CDR3 size: 15 residues. Germline assignment: CDR1 SGHKS and CDR2 YYEKEE (reference sequence). Germline trimming cut 4 bases from V and 4 bases from J; bases unmatched to any gene: 9. The CDR3 protein is CASSHPGQGSYEQYF. The CDR3 DNA reads as TGTGCCAGCAGCCACCCGGGACAGGGCAGTTACGAGCAGTACTTC.

The chain joins TRBV7-9 to TRBJ2-7, with 7 nucleotides matching TRBD2. The CDR3 sequence is 15 residues long. CDR1 and CDR2 from the germline V gene are SEHNR and FQNEAQ (reference sequence). V lost 3 bases to trimming and J lost 3 bases; unmatched junction nucleotides: 8. Here the CDR3 reads CASSFRASGDYEQYF. The DNA for the CDR3 is TGTGCCAGCAGCTTTAGGGCTAGCGGCGACTACGAGCAGTACTTC.

V is TRBV6-6 and J is TRBJ1-3, with TRBD1 matching over 9 bases. Germline CDR1 reads MNHNY; CDR2 reads SVGAGI (reference sequence). The CDR3 totals 15 residues. V lost 6 bases and J lost 0; bases outside the gene matches: 3. The CDR3 bases are TGTGCCAGCAGACAGGGACAGGGCTCTGGAAACACCATATATTTT. This encodes CASRQGQGSGNTIYF.

J is TRBJ1-2 and V is TRBV14; D might be TRBD1 (6 bases). The CDR3 contains 14 residues. The germline CDR1 and CDR2 sequences are SGHDN and FVKESK. V gave up 3 bases and J gave up 6 bases, with 14 bases separating them. The CDR3 region is CASSHPRGRDGYTF. CDR3 DNA: TGTGCCAGCAGCCACCCCAGGGGTAGGGATGGCTACACCTTC.